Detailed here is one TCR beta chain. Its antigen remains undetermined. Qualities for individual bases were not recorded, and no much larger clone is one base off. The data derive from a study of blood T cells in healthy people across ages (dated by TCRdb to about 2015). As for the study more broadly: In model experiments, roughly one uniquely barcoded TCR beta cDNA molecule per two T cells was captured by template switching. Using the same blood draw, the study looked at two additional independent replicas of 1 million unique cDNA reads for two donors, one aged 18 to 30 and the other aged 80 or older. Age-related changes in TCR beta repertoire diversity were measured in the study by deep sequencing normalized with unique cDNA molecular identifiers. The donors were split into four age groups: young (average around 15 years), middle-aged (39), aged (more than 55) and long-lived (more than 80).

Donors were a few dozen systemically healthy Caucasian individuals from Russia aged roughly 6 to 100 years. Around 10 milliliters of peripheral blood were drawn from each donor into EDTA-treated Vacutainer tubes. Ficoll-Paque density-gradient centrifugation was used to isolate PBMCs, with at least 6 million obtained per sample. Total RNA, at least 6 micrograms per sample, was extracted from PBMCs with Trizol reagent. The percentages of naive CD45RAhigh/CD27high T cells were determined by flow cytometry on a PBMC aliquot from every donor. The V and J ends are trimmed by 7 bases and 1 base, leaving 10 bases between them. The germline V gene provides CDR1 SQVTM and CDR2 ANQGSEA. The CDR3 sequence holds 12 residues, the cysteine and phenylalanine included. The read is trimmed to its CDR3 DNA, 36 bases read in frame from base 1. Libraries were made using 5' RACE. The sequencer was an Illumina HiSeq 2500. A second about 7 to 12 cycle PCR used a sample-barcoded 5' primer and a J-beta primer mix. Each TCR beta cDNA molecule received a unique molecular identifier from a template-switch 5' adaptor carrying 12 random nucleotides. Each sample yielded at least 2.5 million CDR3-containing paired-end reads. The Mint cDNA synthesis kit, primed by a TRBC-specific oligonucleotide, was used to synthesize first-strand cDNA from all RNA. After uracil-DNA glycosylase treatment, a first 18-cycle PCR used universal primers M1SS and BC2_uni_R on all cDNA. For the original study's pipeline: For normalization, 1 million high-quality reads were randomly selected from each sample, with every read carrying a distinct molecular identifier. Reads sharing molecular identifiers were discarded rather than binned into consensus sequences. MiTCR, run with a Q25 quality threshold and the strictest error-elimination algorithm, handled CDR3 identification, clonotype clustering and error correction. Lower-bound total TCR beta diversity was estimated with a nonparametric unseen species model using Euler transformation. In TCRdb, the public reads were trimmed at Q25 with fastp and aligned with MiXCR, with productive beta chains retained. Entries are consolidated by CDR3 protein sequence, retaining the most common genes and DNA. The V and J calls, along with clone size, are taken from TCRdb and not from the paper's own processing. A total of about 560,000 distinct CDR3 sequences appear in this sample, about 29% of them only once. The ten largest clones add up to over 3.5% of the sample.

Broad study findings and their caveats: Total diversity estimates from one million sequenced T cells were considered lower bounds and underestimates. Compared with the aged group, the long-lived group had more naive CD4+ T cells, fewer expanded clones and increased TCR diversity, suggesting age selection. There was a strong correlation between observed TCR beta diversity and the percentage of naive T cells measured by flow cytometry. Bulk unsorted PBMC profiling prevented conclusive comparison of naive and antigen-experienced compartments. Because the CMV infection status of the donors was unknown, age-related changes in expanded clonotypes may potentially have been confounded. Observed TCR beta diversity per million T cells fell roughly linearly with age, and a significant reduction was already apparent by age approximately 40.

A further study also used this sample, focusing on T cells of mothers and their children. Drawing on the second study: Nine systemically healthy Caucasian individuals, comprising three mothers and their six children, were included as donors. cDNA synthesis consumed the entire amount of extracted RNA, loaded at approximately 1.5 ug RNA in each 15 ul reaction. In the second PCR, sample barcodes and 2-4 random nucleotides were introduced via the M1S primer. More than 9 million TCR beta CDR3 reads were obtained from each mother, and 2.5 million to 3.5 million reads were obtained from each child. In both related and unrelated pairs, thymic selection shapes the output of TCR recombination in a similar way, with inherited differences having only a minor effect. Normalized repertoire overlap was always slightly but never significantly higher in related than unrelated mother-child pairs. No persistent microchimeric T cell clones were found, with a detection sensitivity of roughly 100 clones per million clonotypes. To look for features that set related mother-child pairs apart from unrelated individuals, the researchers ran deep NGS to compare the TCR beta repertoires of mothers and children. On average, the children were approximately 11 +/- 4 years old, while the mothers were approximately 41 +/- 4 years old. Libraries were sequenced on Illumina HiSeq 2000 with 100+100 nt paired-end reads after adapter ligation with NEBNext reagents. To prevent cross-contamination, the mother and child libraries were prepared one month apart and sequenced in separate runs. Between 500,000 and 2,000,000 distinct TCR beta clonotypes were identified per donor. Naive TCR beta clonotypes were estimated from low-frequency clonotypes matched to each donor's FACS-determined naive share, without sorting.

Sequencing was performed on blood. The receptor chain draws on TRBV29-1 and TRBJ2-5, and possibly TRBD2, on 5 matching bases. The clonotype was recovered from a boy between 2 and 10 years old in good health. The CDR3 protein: CSAGNLQETQYF. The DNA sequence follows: TGCAGCGCCGGGAACCTCCAAGAGACCCAGTACTTC.